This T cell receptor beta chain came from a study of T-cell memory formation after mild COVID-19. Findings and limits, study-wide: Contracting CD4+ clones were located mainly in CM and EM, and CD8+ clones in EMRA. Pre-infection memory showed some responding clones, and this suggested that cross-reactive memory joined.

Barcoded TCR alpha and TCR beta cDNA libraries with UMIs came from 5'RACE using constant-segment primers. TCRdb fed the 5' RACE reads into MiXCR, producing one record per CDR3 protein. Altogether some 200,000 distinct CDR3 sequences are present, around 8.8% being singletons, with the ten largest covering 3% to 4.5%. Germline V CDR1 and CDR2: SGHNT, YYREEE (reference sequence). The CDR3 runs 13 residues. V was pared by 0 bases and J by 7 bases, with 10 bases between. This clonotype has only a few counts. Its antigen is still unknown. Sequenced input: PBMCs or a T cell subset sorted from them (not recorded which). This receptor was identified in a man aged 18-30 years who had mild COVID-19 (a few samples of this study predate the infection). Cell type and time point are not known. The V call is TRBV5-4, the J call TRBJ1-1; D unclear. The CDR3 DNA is TGTGCCAGCAGCTTGGACGCGACACGTGAAGCTTTCTTT. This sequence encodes CASSLDATREAFF.